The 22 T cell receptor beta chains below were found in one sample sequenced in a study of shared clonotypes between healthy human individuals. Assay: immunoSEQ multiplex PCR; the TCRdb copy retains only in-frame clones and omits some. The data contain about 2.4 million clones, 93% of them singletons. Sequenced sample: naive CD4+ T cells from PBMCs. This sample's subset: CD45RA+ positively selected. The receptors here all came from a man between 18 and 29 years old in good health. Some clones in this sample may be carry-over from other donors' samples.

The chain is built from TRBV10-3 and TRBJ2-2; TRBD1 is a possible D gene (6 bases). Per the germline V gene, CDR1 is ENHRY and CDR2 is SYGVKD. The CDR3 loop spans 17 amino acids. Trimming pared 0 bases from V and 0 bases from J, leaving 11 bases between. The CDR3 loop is CAISESLGTSNTGELFF. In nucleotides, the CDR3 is TGTGCCATCAGTGAGTCGTTGGGGACATCGAACACCGGGGAGCTGTTTTTT.

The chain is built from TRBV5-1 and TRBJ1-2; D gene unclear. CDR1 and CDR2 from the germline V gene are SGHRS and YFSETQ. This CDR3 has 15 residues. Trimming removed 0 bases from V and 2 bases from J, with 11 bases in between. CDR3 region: CASSLGPTENYGYTF. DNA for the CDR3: TGCGCCAGCAGCTTGGGCCCGACCGAGAACTATGGCTACACCTTC.

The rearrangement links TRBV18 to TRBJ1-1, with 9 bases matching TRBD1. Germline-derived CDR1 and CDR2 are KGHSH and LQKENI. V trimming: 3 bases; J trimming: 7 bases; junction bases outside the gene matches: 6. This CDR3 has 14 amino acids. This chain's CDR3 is CASSPWDREGEAFF. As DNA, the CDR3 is TGTGCCAGCTCACCCTGGGACAGGGAGGGTGAAGCTTTCTTT. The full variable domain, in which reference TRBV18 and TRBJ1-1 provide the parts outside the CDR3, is NAGVMQNPRHLVRRRGQEARLRCSPMKGHSHVYWYRQLPEEGLKFMVYLQKENIIDESGMPKERFSAEFPKEGPSILRIQQVVRGDSAAYFCASSPWDREGEAFFGQGTRLTVV.

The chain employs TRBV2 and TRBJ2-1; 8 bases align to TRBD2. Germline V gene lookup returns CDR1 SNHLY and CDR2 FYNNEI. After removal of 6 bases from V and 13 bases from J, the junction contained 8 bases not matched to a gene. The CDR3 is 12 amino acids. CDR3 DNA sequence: TGTGCCAGCAGCACCGGGGGACTAGTACAGTTCTTC. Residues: CASSTGGLVQFF.

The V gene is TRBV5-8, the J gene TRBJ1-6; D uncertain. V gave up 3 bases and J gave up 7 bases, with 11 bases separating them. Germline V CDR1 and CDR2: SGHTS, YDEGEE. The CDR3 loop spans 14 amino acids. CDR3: CASSSRTLNSPLHF. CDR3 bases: TGTGCCAGCAGCTCCCGGACTCTCAATTCACCCCTCCACTTT.

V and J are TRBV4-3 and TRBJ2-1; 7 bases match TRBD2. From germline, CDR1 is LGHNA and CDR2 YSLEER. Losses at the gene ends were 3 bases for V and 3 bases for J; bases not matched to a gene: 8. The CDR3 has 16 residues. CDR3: CASSHELATSYNEQFF. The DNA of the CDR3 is TGCGCCAGCAGCCACGAACTAGCGACGAGCTACAATGAGCAGTTCTTC.

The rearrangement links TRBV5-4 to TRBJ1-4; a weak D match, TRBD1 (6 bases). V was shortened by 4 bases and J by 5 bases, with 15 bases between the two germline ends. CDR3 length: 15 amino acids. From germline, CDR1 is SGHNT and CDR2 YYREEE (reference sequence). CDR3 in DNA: TGTGCCAGCAGCCCCACGCCAGGGGAAAATGAAAAACTGTTTTTT. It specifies CASSPTPGENEKLFF.

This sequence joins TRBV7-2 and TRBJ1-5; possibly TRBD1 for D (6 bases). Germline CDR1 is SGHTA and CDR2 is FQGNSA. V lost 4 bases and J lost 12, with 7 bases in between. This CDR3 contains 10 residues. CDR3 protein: CASSYRVQHF. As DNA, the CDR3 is TGTGCCAGCAGCTACAGGGTCCAGCATTTT.

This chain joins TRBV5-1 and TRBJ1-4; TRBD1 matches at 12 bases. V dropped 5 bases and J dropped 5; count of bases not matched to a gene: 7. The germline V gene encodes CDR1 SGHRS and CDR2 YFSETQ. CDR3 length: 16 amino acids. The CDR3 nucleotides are TGCGCCAGCAGGGGACAGGGGGCAGTTGGAAATGAAAAACTGTTTTTT. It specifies CASRGQGAVGNEKLFF.

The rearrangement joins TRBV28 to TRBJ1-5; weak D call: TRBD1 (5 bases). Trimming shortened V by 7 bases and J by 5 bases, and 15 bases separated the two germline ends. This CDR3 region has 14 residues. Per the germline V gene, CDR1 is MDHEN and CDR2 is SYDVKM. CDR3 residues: CASTRQQIDQPQHF. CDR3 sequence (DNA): TGTGCCAGCACCAGACAGCAAATAGATCAGCCCCAGCATTTT.

The CDR3 DNA reads as TGTGCCAGCAGCTCCATAGCGGGAGTCGTAGGCATTCAGTACTTC. Translating it yields CASSSIAGVVGIQYF. J is TRBJ2-4 and V is TRBV7-9; 9 nucleotides match TRBD2. The length of the CDR3 is 15 residues. V lost 4 bases, J lost 9 bases, and 10 bases stayed unmatched. Germline V gives CDR1 SEHNR, CDR2 FQNEAQ (reference sequence).

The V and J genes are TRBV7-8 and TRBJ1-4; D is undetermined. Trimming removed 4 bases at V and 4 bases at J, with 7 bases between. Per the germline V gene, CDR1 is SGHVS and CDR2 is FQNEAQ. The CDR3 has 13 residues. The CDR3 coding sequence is TGTGCCAGCAGCTCTGGGCGTAATGAAAAACTGTTTTTT. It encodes CASSSGRNEKLFF.

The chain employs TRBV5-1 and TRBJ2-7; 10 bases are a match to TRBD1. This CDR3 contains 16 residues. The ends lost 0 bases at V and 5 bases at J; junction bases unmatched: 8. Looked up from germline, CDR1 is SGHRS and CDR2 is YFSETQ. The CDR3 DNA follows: TGCGCCAGCAGCTTGGGGCAGGGACAGGGGTCCCACGAGCAGTACTTC. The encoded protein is CASSLGQGQGSHEQYF.

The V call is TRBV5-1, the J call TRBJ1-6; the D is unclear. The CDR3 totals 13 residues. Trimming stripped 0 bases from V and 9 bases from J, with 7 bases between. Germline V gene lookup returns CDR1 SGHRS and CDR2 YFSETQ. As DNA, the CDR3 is TGCGCCAGCAGCTTGGGTACGGCTTCACCCCTCCACTTT. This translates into CASSLGTASPLHF. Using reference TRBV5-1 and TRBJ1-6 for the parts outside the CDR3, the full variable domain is KAGVTQTPRYLIKTRGQQVTLSCSPISGHRSVSWYQQTPGQGLQFLFEYFSETQRNKGNFPGRFSGRQFSNSRSEMNVSTLELGDSALYLCASSLGTASPLHFGNGTRLTVT.

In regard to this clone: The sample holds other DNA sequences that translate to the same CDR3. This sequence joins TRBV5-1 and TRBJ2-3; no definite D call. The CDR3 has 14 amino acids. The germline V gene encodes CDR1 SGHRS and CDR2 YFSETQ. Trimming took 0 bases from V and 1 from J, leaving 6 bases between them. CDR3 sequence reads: CASSLVPGTDTQYF. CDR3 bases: TGCGCCAGCAGCTTGGTACCTGGCACAGATACGCAGTATTTT.

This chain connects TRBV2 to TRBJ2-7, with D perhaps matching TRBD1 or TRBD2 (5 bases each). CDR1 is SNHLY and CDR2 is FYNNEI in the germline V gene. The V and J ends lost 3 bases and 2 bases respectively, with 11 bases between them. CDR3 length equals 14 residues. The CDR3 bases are TGTGCCAGCAGTGATGGGGGTTCGGCCTACGAGCAGTACTTC. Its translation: CASSDGGSAYEQYF.

The CDR3 loop is CSVSSGSIDEQFF. The CDR3, as DNA: TGCAGCGTTTCCAGCGGGAGTATTGATGAGCAGTTCTTC. The chain couples TRBV29-1 to TRBJ2-1, with 8 bases matching TRBD2. Germline CDR1 and CDR2: SQVTM and ANQGSEA. There are 13 residues in the CDR3. Trimming removed 5 bases from V and 8 bases from J; junction bases left unmatched: 8.

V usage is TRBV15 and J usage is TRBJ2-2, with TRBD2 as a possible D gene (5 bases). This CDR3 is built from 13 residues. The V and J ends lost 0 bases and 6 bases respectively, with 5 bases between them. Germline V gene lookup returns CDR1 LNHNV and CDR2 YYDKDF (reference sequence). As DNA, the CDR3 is TGTGCCACCAGCAGAGAGGGAGCCGGGGAGCTGTTTTTT. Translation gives CATSREGAGELFF.

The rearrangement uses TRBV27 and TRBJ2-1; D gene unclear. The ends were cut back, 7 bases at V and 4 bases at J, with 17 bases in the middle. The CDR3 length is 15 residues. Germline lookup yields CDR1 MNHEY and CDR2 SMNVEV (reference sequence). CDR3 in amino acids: CASNPAGYGYNEQFF. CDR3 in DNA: TGTGCCAGCAACCCCGCCGGTTATGGGTACAATGAGCAGTTCTTC.

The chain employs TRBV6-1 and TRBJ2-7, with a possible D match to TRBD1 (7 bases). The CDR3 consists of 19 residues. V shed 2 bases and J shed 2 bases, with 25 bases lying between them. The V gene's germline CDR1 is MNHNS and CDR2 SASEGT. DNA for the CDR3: TGTGCCAGCAGTGAATATCCCTTGGTCGACAGGGAGGTTCCCTACGAGCAGTACTTC. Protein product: CASSEYPLVDREVPYEQYF.

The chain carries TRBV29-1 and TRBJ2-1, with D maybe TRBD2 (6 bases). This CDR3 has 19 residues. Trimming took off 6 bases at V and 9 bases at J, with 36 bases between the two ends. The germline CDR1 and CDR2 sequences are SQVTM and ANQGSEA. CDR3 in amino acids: CSVERGLFRDFNATGEQFF. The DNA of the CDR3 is TGCAGCGTCGAAAGAGGTCTATTCCGGGACTTCAATGCTACGGGTGAGCAGTTCTTC.

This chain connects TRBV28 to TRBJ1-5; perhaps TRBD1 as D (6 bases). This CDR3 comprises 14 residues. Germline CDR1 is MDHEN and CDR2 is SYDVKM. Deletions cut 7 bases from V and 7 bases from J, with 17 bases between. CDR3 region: CASNAGGANQPQHF. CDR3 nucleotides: TGTGCCAGCAATGCGGGGGGGGCGAACCAGCCCCAGCATTTT.